The entry that follows covers one TCR beta chain sequence. Its antigen remains unknown. The same CDR3 is also encoded by other DNA sequences in this sample. TCRdb's table, derived via immunoSEQ multiplex PCR, lists solely in-frame clones and lacks some. This table holds about 89,000 clones, around 86% found once. CDR1 is MNHNS and CDR2 is SASEGT in the germline V gene. This CDR3 comprises 13 residues. The germline V and J ends were trimmed by 3 bases and 4 bases, with 7 bases remaining between them. The sample comes from a study of T cell repertoires and HLA-DP antigens. Study-level background: CD4+ T cells were cocultured with HeLa cells expressing HLA-DP.

Sequencing used CD4+ T cells from PBMCs. The V gene is TRBV6-1, the J gene TRBJ1-3, with D unclear. The sequence was collected from a man aged 50 to 60 in good health and CMV-seronegative. This chain's CDR3 is CASSEWPGNTIYF. The CDR3 DNA reads as TGTGCCAGCAGTGAGTGGCCAGGAAACACCATATATTTT.